These 17 T cell receptor beta chains came from one sample sequenced in a study of response to subunit inactivated influenza vaccine. TCRdb re-analysed the RT-PCR reads in MiXCR, keeping a single row per CDR3 protein. In the table there are more than 400,000 distinct CDR3 sequences, over 9.5% of which are singletons. The sample in question was PBMCs from blood, obtained 40 to 50 days after vaccination. These TCRs come from a man between 45 and 60 years old who received an inactivated influenza vaccine.

This chain joins TRBV6-2 or TRBV6-3 and TRBJ2-3, with D tentatively TRBD2 (6 bases). This CDR3 spans 15 amino acids. V was cut by 4 bases and J by 6 bases, with 17 bases left in between. Germline V gives CDR1 MNHEY, CDR2 SVGEGT. The CDR3 sequence: CASSFTSTGRDTQYF. The CDR3 DNA sequence: TGTGCCAGCAGTTTTACTAGTACTGGGAGGGATACGCAGTATTTT.

The chain combines TRBV6-1 with TRBJ1-1, with 8 bases aligning to TRBD1. After removal of 3 bases from V and 10 bases from J, the junction contained 7 bases not matched to a gene. CDR1 MNHNS and CDR2 SASEGT come from the germline V gene. CDR3 size: 13 residues. DNA of the CDR3: TGTGCCAGCAGTGAGAGACAGGGGAATAGAGCTTTCTTT. This codes for CASSERQGNRAFF.

This clonotype was recorded many times. V is TRBV20-1 and J is TRBJ2-3; 8 bases map to TRBD1. There are 14 residues in the CDR3. V trimming: 2 bases; J trimming: 4 bases; junction bases outside the gene matches: 5. CDR1 and CDR2 from the germline V gene are DFQATT and SNEGSKA (reference sequence). The CDR3, as DNA: TGCAGTGCTAGAACCCAGACAGGGGCAGATACGCAGTATTTT. Translating gives CSARTQTGADTQYF.

This clonotype showed up many times. This chain joins TRBV7-2 and TRBJ2-7, with D possibly being TRBD2 (7 bases). V was cut by 0 bases and J by 3 bases, with 15 bases left in between. CDR1 and CDR2 from the germline V gene are SGHTA and FQGNSA. This CDR3 is 16 amino acids long. The CDR3 loop is CASSLAGRGIVYEQYF. The CDR3 nucleotides read TGTGCCAGCAGCTTAGCGGGGAGGGGGATTGTCTACGAGCAGTACTTC.

In its sample, this clonotype was seen many times. CDR3 amino acids: CASSQDRRFTEAFF. The CDR3 coding sequence is TGTGCCAGCAGCCAAGATCGGCGGTTCACTGAAGCTTTCTTT. The gene calls are TRBV4-2 and TRBJ1-1; D is unresolved. The CDR3 spans 14 residues. Germline V lookup: CDR1 LGHNA, CDR2 YNFKEQ. Trimming removed 0 bases at V and 4 bases at J, with 9 bases between.

The chain joins TRBV10-3 to TRBJ1-3; D gene ambiguous. Germline values: CDR1 ENHRY, CDR2 SYGVKD. This CDR3 comprises 17 residues. The V end lost 1 base, the J end lost 0 bases, and 13 bases lay between the germline ends. As DNA, the CDR3 is TGTGCCATCAGTGAGTTCGCCGTATCCGGCTCTGGAAACACCATATATTTT. It specifies CAISEFAVSGSGNTIYF.

In this sample, this clonotype turned up many times. This chain connects TRBV12-3 or TRBV12-4 to TRBJ2-1; 9 bases align to TRBD2. J lost 3 bases, V lost 7 bases, and 7 bases had no gene match. This CDR3 has 15 residues. The CDR3 loop is CASTKGSGSYNEQFF. The CDR3 region has the DNA TGTGCCAGCACCAAGGGTAGCGGGAGCTACAATGAGCAGTTCTTC.

This clonotype showed up just a few times. The chain recombines TRBV27 with TRBJ2-3; TRBD2 matches at 9 bases. The length of the CDR3 is 17 residues. CDR1 is MNHEY, CDR2 SMNVEV, per germline (reference sequence). Trimming took 2 bases from V and 0 from J; bases not matched to a gene: 6. CDR3 residues: CASSLRAGGPSTDTQYF. As DNA, the CDR3 is TGTGCCAGCAGTTTACGGGCGGGAGGGCCAAGCACAGATACGCAGTATTTT.

This clonotype appeared a few times. The V and J genes are TRBV7-9 and TRBJ1-5; D remains ambiguous. CDR3 length equals 14 residues. Germline CDR1 is SEHNR and CDR2 is FQNEAQ (reference sequence). Trimming removed 3 bases at V and 5 bases at J, with 11 bases between. CDR3 coding DNA: TGTGCCAGCAGCTTTGTAGGGCGAGATCAGCCCCAGCATTTT. Its translation is CASSFVGRDQPQHF.

This clonotype showed up just a few times. CDR3 sequence reads: CASSAQEEAQYF. CDR3 DNA: TGTGCCAGCAGCGCCCAGGAGGAGGCGCAGTATTTT. The chain is built from TRBV9 and TRBJ2-3; weak D call: TRBD2 (5 bases). The CDR3 covers 12 residues. Trimming pared 3 bases from V and 10 bases from J, leaving 12 bases between. The V gene's germline CDR1 is SGDLS and CDR2 YYNGEE.

Here the CDR3 reads CASSFRSGIGETQYF. The CDR3 DNA reads as TGTGCCAGCAGTTTCCGGAGCGGGATTGGCGAGACCCAGTACTTC. V is TRBV6-5 and J is TRBJ2-5, with 7 nucleotides matching TRBD2. The germline gives CDR1 MNHEY, CDR2 SVGAGI. V was pared by 4 bases and J by 5 bases, with 10 bases of the junction left unmatched. There are 15 residues in the CDR3.

This clonotype was detected ten times or more. The chain joins TRBV7-2 to TRBJ2-5, with D perhaps TRBD1 or TRBD2 (6 bases each). CDR1 SGHTA and CDR2 FQGNSA come from the germline V gene. Between the trimmed V and J ends, which lost 5 bases and 2 bases, there was a span of 9 bases. This CDR3 has 13 amino acids. The CDR3 is CASSRGQQETQYF. The DNA of the CDR3 is TGTGCCAGCAGCCGGGGGCAGCAAGAGACCCAGTACTTC.

This chain connects TRBV11-2 to TRBJ2-3; D may be TRBD1 or TRBD2 (5 bases each). Per the germline V gene, CDR1 is SGHAT and CDR2 is FQNNGV. Trimming took 3 bases from V and 1 from J, leaving 14 bases between them. The CDR3 has 16 residues. CDR3 region: CASSFPPGRGTDTQYF. Here the CDR3 DNA reads TGTGCCAGCAGCTTTCCCCCGGGACGCGGCACAGATACGCAGTATTTT.

This clonotype was found a few times. The V call is TRBV7-2, the J call TRBJ2-3, with D perhaps given as TRBD1 or TRBD2 (5 bases each). Germline-derived CDR1 and CDR2 are SGHTA and FQGNSA. The CDR3 spans 14 residues. V gave up 3 bases and J gave up 5 bases, with 12 bases separating them. The CDR3 sequence: CASSFGGPLDTQYF. The DNA for the CDR3 is TGTGCCAGCAGCTTTGGGGGACCTTTAGATACGCAGTATTTT.

The chain employs TRBV12-3 or TRBV12-4 and TRBJ1-1; no clear D gene. The CDR3 spans 13 residues. Between the trimmed V and J ends, which lost 0 bases and 9 bases, there was a span of 11 bases. CDR3 nucleotide sequence: TGTGCCAGCAGTTTAGCTTGGGGTTCCCAAGCTTTCTTT. Protein sequence: CASSLAWGSQAFF.

This clonotype was counted a few times. This chain connects TRBV6-5 to TRBJ2-3; 7 nucleotides match TRBD2. V shed 4 bases, J shed 1 base, and the junction held 5 bases outside the gene matches. The CDR3 loop spans 15 amino acids. CDR1 is MNHEY and CDR2 is SVGAGI in the germline V gene. The CDR3 sequence: CASSSAGVGTDTQYF. In DNA form, the CDR3 reads TGTGCCAGCAGTTCGGCGGGAGTTGGCACAGATACGCAGTATTTT.

To note about this clonotype: Possible read error: a much larger clone is one base away. The gene calls are TRBV12-3 or TRBV12-4 and TRBJ2-1, with a weak D call TRBD1 (6 bases). CDR3 length: 15 amino acids. Trimming cost V 3 bases and J 8 bases, with 17 bases left between them. The CDR3 nucleotides read TGTGCCAGCAGTTTTCATCGCCCAGGGGCCGATGAGCAGTTCTTC. Translating it yields CASSFHRPGADEQFF.